This is a list of T cell receptor beta chains from one sample in a study of blood T cell repertoires in COVID-19. The method was immunoSEQ multiplex PCR; TCRdb's version includes in-frame clones alone and lacks a portion of them. Here the sample spans 50,000 to 60,000 clones, roughly 90% being singletons. Sequences were obtained from peripheral blood. These receptors were obtained from a man between 60 and 70 years old with active COVID-19. CDR3s include the opening cysteine and the closing phenylalanine or tryptophan. The D gene is left open where the match is weak. Clone size, where shown, is once, few, many, or a class for clones that have expanded.

CDR3aa: CASSDSGSNEQFF
CDR3nt: TGTGCCAGCAGCGATAGCGGGAGTAATGAGCAGTTCTTC
v_gene: TRBV9
d_gene: TRBD2
abundance: NA
j_gene: TRBJ2-1

CDR3aa: CASSRTPASGTDTQYF
CDR3nt: TGTGCCAGCAGTCGGACCCCGGCTAGCGGAACAGATACGCAGTATTTT
v_gene: TRBV6-6
d_gene: TRBD2
abundance: NA
j_gene: TRBJ2-3

CDR3aa: CASSLLPGTGGSTEAFF
CDR3nt: TGCGCCAGCAGCTTGCTTCCCGGGACAGGGGGTAGCACTGAAGCTTTCTTT
v_gene: TRBV5-1
d_gene: TRBD1
abundance: NA
j_gene: TRBJ1-1

CDR3aa: CASSIYPPGQGRTDTQYF
CDR3nt: TGTGCCAGCAGCATATACCCACCGGGACAGGGACGCACAGATACGCAGTATTTT
v_gene: TRBV27
d_gene: TRBD1
abundance: NA
j_gene: TRBJ2-3

CDR3aa: CASSSRDSSSDTQYF
CDR3nt: TGCGCCAGCAGCAGCAGGGACAGCTCATCAGATACGCAGTATTTT
v_gene: TRBV5-1
d_gene: TRBD1
abundance: once
j_gene: TRBJ2-3

CDR3aa: CASSLTGPEAFF
CDR3nt: TGTGCCAGCAGCCTTACAGGGCCTGAAGCTTTCTTT
v_gene: TRBV7-8
d_gene: NA
abundance: NA
j_gene: TRBJ1-1

CDR3aa: CASSYSRLAGETQYF
CDR3nt: TGTGCCAGCAGTTACTCAAGGCTAGCGGGAGAGACCCAGTACTTC
v_gene: TRBV6-5
d_gene: TRBD2
abundance: NA
j_gene: TRBJ2-5

CDR3aa: CASSQGIQANYGYTF
CDR3nt: TGTGCCAGCAGCCAGGGAATACAGGCTAACTATGGCTACACCTTC
v_gene: TRBV3-1/TRBV3-2
d_gene: NA
abundance: NA
j_gene: TRBJ1-2

CDR3aa: CASSEGLADLNEQFF
CDR3nt: TGTGCCAGCAGTGAGGGACTAGCGGATCTCAATGAGCAGTTCTTC
v_gene: TRBV6-1
d_gene: TRBD2
abundance: NA
j_gene: TRBJ2-1

CDR3aa: CASSPGGQKRNEQFF
CDR3nt: TGTGCCAGCAGTCCCGGGGGACAGAAGCGCAATGAGCAGTTCTTC
v_gene: TRBV3-1/TRBV3-2
d_gene: NA
abundance: NA
j_gene: TRBJ2-1

CDR3aa: CSASSTVSYEQYF
CDR3nt: TGCAGTGCTAGTTCTACAGTATCCTACGAGCAGTACTTC
v_gene: TRBV20-1
d_gene: NA
abundance: NA
j_gene: TRBJ2-7

CDR3aa: CAISEPRAGEKLFF
CDR3nt: TGTGCCATCAGTGAACCCAGGGCTGGCGAAAAACTGTTTTTT
v_gene: TRBV10-3
d_gene: NA
abundance: few
j_gene: TRBJ1-4

CDR3aa: CASRSTGGARNTEAFF
CDR3nt: TGTGCCAGCAGATCAACAGGGGGCGCGAGGAACACTGAAGCTTTCTTT
v_gene: TRBV5-5
d_gene: TRBD1
abundance: NA
j_gene: TRBJ1-1

CDR3aa: CASSLAPQGTGNTIYF
CDR3nt: TGCGCCAGCAGCTTGGCCCCTCAGGGAACTGGAAACACCATATATTTT
v_gene: TRBV5-1
d_gene: NA
abundance: NA
j_gene: TRBJ1-3

CDR3aa: CASSLDGQREGGITTDTQYF
CDR3nt: TGTGCCAGCAGCTTAGATGGGCAGCGGGAGGGGGGTATTACGACAGATACGCAGTATTTT
v_gene: TRBV11-2
d_gene: TRBD2
abundance: NA
j_gene: TRBJ2-3

CDR3aa: CASSQVGTSLSEQYF
CDR3nt: TGCGCCAGCAGCCAAGTTGGGACTAGCCTCTCCGAGCAGTACTTC
v_gene: TRBV4-1
d_gene: TRBD2
abundance: once
j_gene: TRBJ2-7

CDR3aa: CASSQGLADYEQYF
CDR3nt: TGTGCCAGCAGCCAGGGACTAGCGGACTACGAGCAGTACTTC
v_gene: TRBV3-1/TRBV3-2
d_gene: TRBD2
abundance: NA
j_gene: TRBJ2-7

CDR3aa: CSASHNTEAFF
CDR3nt: TGCAGTGCTAGCCATAACACTGAAGCTTTCTTT
v_gene: TRBV20-1
d_gene: NA
abundance: NA
j_gene: TRBJ1-1

CDR3aa: CASSLYQETQYF
CDR3nt: TGTGCCAGCTCCCTGTACCAAGAGACCCAGTACTTC
v_gene: TRBV18
d_gene: NA
abundance: NA
j_gene: TRBJ2-5

CDR3aa: CAWRGQILNTEAFF
CDR3nt: TGTGCCTGGAGGGGACAGATACTGAACACTGAAGCTTTCTTT
v_gene: TRBV30
d_gene: TRBD1
abundance: once
j_gene: TRBJ1-1

CDR3aa: CASSIREWTYEQYF
CDR3nt: TGTGCCAGTAGTATCCGGGAGTGGACCTACGAGCAGTACTTC
v_gene: TRBV19
d_gene: NA
abundance: NA
j_gene: TRBJ2-7

CDR3aa: CASSLSGPSYEQYF
CDR3nt: TGTGCCAGCAGTTTAAGCGGGCCGTCCTACGAGCAGTACTTC
v_gene: TRBV27
d_gene: NA
abundance: NA
j_gene: TRBJ2-7

CDR3aa: CASSLQGTGANTEAFF
CDR3nt: TGTGCCAGCTCACTTCAGGGAACTGGCGCGAACACTGAAGCTTTCTTT
v_gene: TRBV18
d_gene: NA
abundance: NA
j_gene: TRBJ1-1

CDR3aa: CASSGGQAINQPQHF
CDR3nt: TGTGCCAGCAGCGGGGGACAGGCCATCAATCAGCCCCAGCATTTT
v_gene: TRBV6-5
d_gene: TRBD1
abundance: NA
j_gene: TRBJ1-5

CDR3aa: CASSERDGQPQHF
CDR3nt: TGTGCCAGCAGTGAACGAGACGGGCAGCCCCAGCATTTT
v_gene: TRBV6-1
d_gene: NA
abundance: NA
j_gene: TRBJ1-5

CDR3aa: CASSLLNEQFF
CDR3nt: TGTGCCAGCAGTTTATTAAATGAGCAGTTCTTC
v_gene: TRBV12-3/TRBV12-4
d_gene: NA
abundance: NA
j_gene: TRBJ2-1

CDR3aa: CASSLVVGSPDEQFF
CDR3nt: TGTGCCAGCAGCTTAGTTGTCGGTAGTCCCGATGAGCAGTTCTTC
v_gene: TRBV11-3
d_gene: NA
abundance: NA
j_gene: TRBJ2-1

CDR3aa: CATRDSLNTGELFF
CDR3nt: TGTGCTACTAGGGACAGTCTCAACACCGGGGAGCTGTTTTTT
v_gene: TRBV7-7
d_gene: TRBD1
abundance: NA
j_gene: TRBJ2-2

CDR3aa: CASSYGTVLSPLHF
CDR3nt: TGCGCCAGCAGCTACGGGACAGTTCTCTCACCCCTCCACTTT
v_gene: TRBV5-1
d_gene: TRBD1
abundance: NA
j_gene: TRBJ1-6

CDR3aa: CASSLNTGRNTEAFF
CDR3nt: TGTGCCAGCAGTTTAAATACGGGTAGGAACACTGAAGCTTTCTTT
v_gene: TRBV28
d_gene: NA
abundance: NA
j_gene: TRBJ1-1

CDR3aa: CASSSGTLFEQYF
CDR3nt: TGTGCCAGCAGCTCCGGGACACTCTTCGAGCAGTACTTC
v_gene: TRBV6-5
d_gene: NA
abundance: NA
j_gene: TRBJ2-7

CDR3aa: CASSYNRVTSYNEQFF
CDR3nt: TGTGCCAGCAGTTATAACAGGGTTACCTCCTACAATGAGCAGTTCTTC
v_gene: TRBV6-5
d_gene: NA
abundance: NA
j_gene: TRBJ2-1

CDR3aa: CASSPMSRGSTGTAQLQYF
CDR3nt: TGCGCCAGCAGCCCAATGTCCAGGGGGTCTACCGGGACAGCACAGTTACAGTATTTT
v_gene: TRBV5-1
d_gene: TRBD1
abundance: once
j_gene: TRBJ2-3

CDR3aa: CASSPGQGRNEKLFF
CDR3nt: TGTGCCAGCAGCCCAGGACAGGGGAGAAATGAAAAACTGTTTTTT
v_gene: TRBV7-6
d_gene: TRBD1
abundance: NA
j_gene: TRBJ1-4

CDR3aa: CASSQVSGGTEAFF
CDR3nt: TGTGCCAGCAGCCAAGTTTCAGGGGGCACTGAAGCTTTCTTT
v_gene: TRBV3-1/TRBV3-2
d_gene: TRBD1
abundance: NA
j_gene: TRBJ1-1

CDR3aa: CASSYQGSYEQYF
CDR3nt: TGTGCCAGCAGCTATCAGGGATCCTACGAGCAGTACTTC
v_gene: TRBV7-9
d_gene: NA
abundance: few
j_gene: TRBJ2-7

CDR3aa: CASGLAAGYQPQHF
CDR3nt: TGTGCTAGTGGTTTGGCCGCGGGATATCAGCCCCAGCATTTT
v_gene: TRBV12-5
d_gene: NA
abundance: NA
j_gene: TRBJ1-5

CDR3aa: CASSEGLGASSGANVLTF
CDR3nt: TGTGCCAGCAGTGAAGGGCTGGGAGCTAGCTCTGGGGCCAACGTCCTGACTTTC
v_gene: TRBV25-1
d_gene: NA
abundance: NA
j_gene: TRBJ2-6

CDR3aa: CASSLTPRRGNTEAFF
CDR3nt: TGTGCCAGCAGCTTAACCCCACGTAGGGGAAACACTGAAGCTTTCTTT
v_gene: TRBV7-3
d_gene: NA
abundance: NA
j_gene: TRBJ1-1

CDR3aa: CASSTSQGKGSPLHF
CDR3nt: TGTGCCAGCAGCACTTCCCAGGGGAAAGGATCACCCCTCCACTTT
v_gene: TRBV9
d_gene: NA
abundance: NA
j_gene: TRBJ1-6

CDR3aa: CASSPELPSTDTQYF
CDR3nt: TGTGCCAGCAGCCCCGAGTTACCTAGCACAGATACGCAGTATTTT
v_gene: TRBV13
d_gene: NA
abundance: NA
j_gene: TRBJ2-3

CDR3aa: CASSLRSSGSLKDTQYF
CDR3nt: TGTGCCAGCAGTTTAAGAAGCAGCGGGAGTCTTAAAGATACGCAGTATTTT
v_gene: TRBV27
d_gene: TRBD2
abundance: NA
j_gene: TRBJ2-3

CDR3aa: CATSRERSRDFYEQYF
CDR3nt: TGTGCCACCAGCAGGGAAAGGAGCCGAGACTTCTACGAGCAGTACTTC
v_gene: TRBV15
d_gene: NA
abundance: NA
j_gene: TRBJ2-7

CDR3aa: CASSGGGTNSPLHF
CDR3nt: TGTGCCAGCAGTGGCGGCGGCACGAATTCACCCCTCCACTTT
v_gene: TRBV2
d_gene: NA
abundance: few
j_gene: TRBJ1-6

CDR3aa: CASSLGDNQETQYF
CDR3nt: TGTGCCAGCAGCTTGGGAGACAACCAAGAGACCCAGTACTTC
v_gene: TRBV5-6
d_gene: NA
abundance: once
j_gene: TRBJ2-5

CDR3aa: CASSRGRGLAKDEQFF
CDR3nt: TGTGCCAGCAGCCGAGGGAGGGGACTAGCGAAGGATGAGCAGTTCTTC
v_gene: TRBV14
d_gene: TRBD2
abundance: NA
j_gene: TRBJ2-1

CDR3aa: CASSLKRQGPNEKLFF
CDR3nt: TGTGCCAGTAGTTTAAAGCGACAGGGGCCGAATGAAAAACTGTTTTTT
v_gene: TRBV19
d_gene: TRBD1
abundance: NA
j_gene: TRBJ1-4

CDR3aa: CSVGGTPSTSGRSYEQYF
CDR3nt: TGCAGCGTTGGCGGGACCCCCAGCACTAGCGGGAGGTCATACGAGCAGTACTTC
v_gene: TRBV29-1
d_gene: TRBD2
abundance: NA
j_gene: TRBJ2-7

CDR3aa: CASTLYLTSGRETQYF
CDR3nt: TGTGCCAGCACCCTATATCTGACTAGCGGGAGAGAGACCCAGTACTTC
v_gene: TRBV2
d_gene: TRBD2
abundance: NA
j_gene: TRBJ2-5

CDR3aa: CASSSWDRGLNEQFF
CDR3nt: TGTGCCAGCAGCAGCTGGGACAGGGGGCTTAATGAGCAGTTCTTC
v_gene: TRBV21-1
d_gene: NA
abundance: NA
j_gene: TRBJ2-1

CDR3aa: CASSQDQGATNQPQHF
CDR3nt: TGTGCCAGCAGCCAAGATCAGGGGGCTACCAATCAGCCCCAGCATTTT
v_gene: TRBV4-2
d_gene: TRBD1
abundance: NA
j_gene: TRBJ1-5

CDR3aa: CAISDHGHWNNQPQHF
CDR3nt: TGTGCCATCAGTGACCACGGACACTGGAACAATCAGCCCCAGCATTTT
v_gene: TRBV10-3
d_gene: NA
abundance: NA
j_gene: TRBJ1-5

CDR3aa: CAWTQGYGYTF
CDR3nt: TGTGCCTGGACGCAGGGCTATGGCTACACCTTC
v_gene: TRBV30
d_gene: NA
abundance: once
j_gene: TRBJ1-2

CDR3aa: CASSLVGRGETQYF
CDR3nt: TGTGCCAGCAGCTTGGTTGGCAGGGGAGAGACCCAGTACTTC
v_gene: TRBV5-6
d_gene: NA
abundance: NA
j_gene: TRBJ2-5